This T cell receptor beta chain originates from a study of T cells in Graves' hyperthyroidism and ophthalmopathy. Study information: Pretreatment peripheral blood was obtained at initial diagnosis. Study observations and caveats: Clonotypes that were expanded in thyroid above 0.001 mostly appeared in blood too.

RNA transcripts provided the source from which TCR beta CDR3 regions were amplified. The HTBI primer set served for first-round RT-PCR of the TCR CDR3. MiXCR, run by TCRdb on the multiplex PCR reads, gives a single entry per CDR3 protein. The sample lists around 600,000 distinct CDR3 sequences; about 14% were seen once. The germline gives CDR1 ENHRY, CDR2 SYGVKD. The CDR3 contains 14 residues. The V and J ends lost 2 bases and 6 bases respectively, with 11 bases between them. Each person with ophthalmopathy scored at least 3 on the Clinical Activity Score, reached NOSPECS grade 4 or higher, and had been ill under 3 months. This clonotype appeared many times. Its antigen is unidentified.

The V call is TRBV10-3, the J call TRBJ1-5; D call uncertain. Specimen: blood. This sequence originates from a woman in her 50s with Graves' ophthalmopathy. CDR3 in amino acids: CAISEGPAGQPQHF. DNA for the CDR3: TGTGCCATCAGTGAGGGACCCGCGGGTCAGCCCCAGCATTTT.